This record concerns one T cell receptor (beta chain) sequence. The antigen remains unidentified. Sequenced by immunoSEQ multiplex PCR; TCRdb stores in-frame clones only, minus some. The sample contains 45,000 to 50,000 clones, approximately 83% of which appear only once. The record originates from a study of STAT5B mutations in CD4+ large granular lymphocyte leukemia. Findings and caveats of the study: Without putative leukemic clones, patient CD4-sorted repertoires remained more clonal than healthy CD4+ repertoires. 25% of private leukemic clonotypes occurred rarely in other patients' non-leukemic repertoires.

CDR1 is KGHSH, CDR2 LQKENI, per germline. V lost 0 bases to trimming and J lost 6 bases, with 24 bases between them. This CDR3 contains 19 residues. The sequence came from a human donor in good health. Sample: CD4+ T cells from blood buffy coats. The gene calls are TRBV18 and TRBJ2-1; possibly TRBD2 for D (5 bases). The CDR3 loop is CASSPPITTRLSGINEQFF. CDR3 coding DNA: TGTGCCAGCTCACCACCTATTACAACTAGACTATCCGGGATCAATGAGCAGTTCTTC.